Listed below are T cell receptor beta chains from one sample, sequenced in a study of response to subunit inactivated influenza vaccine. TCRdb fed the RT-PCR reads into MiXCR, producing one record per CDR3 protein. The sample records about 610,000 distinct CDR3 sequences, around 15% being singletons. The starting material was PBMCs from blood, obtained 11 to 12 days after vaccination. These receptors originate from a man aged 50 or older who received an inactivated influenza vaccine. Each CDR3 is given with its conserved first and last residue. The D gene is left open where the match is weak. Size values are once, few and many counts, or a class for expanded clones, and some rows have none.

abundance	v_gene	j_gene	d_gene	CDR3nt	CDR3aa
once	TRBV7-2	TRBJ1-6	NA	TGTGCCAGCAGCCCTAGTTCGGGGGCGAATTCACCCCTCCACTTT	CASSPSSGANSPLHF
many	TRBV3-1	TRBJ2-3	NA	TGTGCCAGCAGCCAAGTATGGAGCTTAGGCACAGATACGCAGTATTTT	CASSQVWSLGTDTQYF
few	TRBV11-2	TRBJ2-7	TRBD1	TGTGCCAGCAGCTTAACGGGACAGGGGGAGTACGAGCAGTACTTC	CASSLTGQGEYEQYF
NA	TRBV7-9	TRBJ2-5	NA	TGTGCCAGCAGCCACGAGACTGTCCCGCAGACCCAGTACTTC	CASSHETVPQTQYF
many	TRBV7-2	TRBJ2-5	NA	TGTGCCAGCAGCGTTCTAGTTAGGGAGACCCAGTACTTC	CASSVLVRETQYF
many	TRBV20-1	TRBJ2-3	NA	TGCAGTGCTAGAGAAGGGACATCCACGCAGTATTTT	CSAREGTSTQYF
NA	TRBV9	TRBJ2-7	NA	TGTGCCAGCAGCGTAGGAGGCGGTTACTCCTACGAGCAGTACTTC	CASSVGGGYSYEQYF
NA	TRBV19	TRBJ2-5	NA	TGTGCCAGTAGTATCACCGGGAGAGGGGGCGAGACCCAGTACTTC	CASSITGRGGETQYF
many	TRBV5-5	TRBJ1-3	NA	TGTGCCAGCAGTTCTGTAAACACCATATATTTT	CASSSVNTIYF
few	TRBV11-2	TRBJ1-1	NA	TGTGCCAGCAGCTTCCAGGGTAGAGGGGACACTGAAGCTTTCTTT	CASSFQGRGDTEAFF
NA	TRBV5-1	TRBJ1-2	TRBD1	TGCGCCAGCAGCTTGGATACGACAGGGGGCAATAGGGGCTACACCTTC	CASSLDTTGGNRGYTF
NA	TRBV12-3/TRBV12-4	TRBJ1-5	NA	TGTGCCAGCAGTTTAGCGTGGGACGGTAGCAATCAGCCCCAGCATTTT	CASSLAWDGSNQPQHF
NA	TRBV28	TRBJ2-7	NA	TGTGCCAGCAGTTTAGGGGCAGTAAGGGGTTACGAGCAGTACTTC	CASSLGAVRGYEQYF
NA	TRBV7-2	TRBJ2-5	NA	TGTGCCAGCAGCTTACACGGGGCCAAAGAGACCCAGTACTTC	CASSLHGAKETQYF
NA	TRBV6-5	TRBJ2-1	NA	TGTGCCAGCAGTTATGGTGAGAGTGAGCAGTTCTTC	CASSYGESEQFF
NA	TRBV4-2	TRBJ1-2	NA	TGTGCCAGCAGCCAAGGGGGTCGGGGGGGCTCTAACTATGGCTACACCTTC	CASSQGGRGGSNYGYTF
NA	TRBV20-1	TRBJ1-2	TRBD1	TGCAGTGCTAGGGCAACAGGGGGCTGGGACTATGGCTACACCTTC	CSARATGGWDYGYTF
NA	TRBV5-1	TRBJ2-3	TRBD2	TGCGCCAGCAAGTCGATAGCGGGTATGCATACGCAGTATTTT	CASKSIAGMHTQYF
NA	TRBV20-1	TRBJ2-5	TRBD2	TGCAGTGCTTTCGGGAGGGGGTTGGAGACCCAGTACTTC	CSAFGRGLETQYF
NA	TRBV20-1	TRBJ1-5	NA	TGCAGTGCTAAAGACAGGACAAATCAGCCCCAGCATTTT	CSAKDRTNQPQHF
many	TRBV28	TRBJ2-7	NA	TGTGCCAGCAGCAAACAGGTCGCCGGGGAGCAGTACTTC	CASSKQVAGEQYF
NA	TRBV7-2	TRBJ2-5	TRBD2	TGTGCCAGCAGCACGGGGAGCGGGAAAAGTGGTGAGACCCAGTACTTC	CASSTGSGKSGETQYF
few	TRBV6-2/TRBV6-3	TRBJ2-3	NA	TGTGCCAGCCAAAGGGGGGGCACAGATACGCAGTATTTT	CASQRGGTDTQYF
NA	TRBV5-6	TRBJ1-2	NA	TGTGCCAGCGTAAGATCTTCTAACTATGGCTACACCTTC	CASVRSSNYGYTF
NA	TRBV20-1	TRBJ2-5	TRBD2	TGCAGTGCAATGAGCGGGAGTGTACAAGAGACCCAGTACTTC	CSAMSGSVQETQYF
NA	TRBV12-3/TRBV12-4	TRBJ2-2	TRBD1	TGTGCCAGCAGGACAGGGCACGCGAACACCGGGGAGCTGTTTTTT	CASRTGHANTGELFF
few	TRBV10-3	TRBJ2-1	NA	TGTGCCATCAGTGAGTCATCAGGTCACTCCTACAATGAGCAGTTCTTC	CAISESSGHSYNEQFF
few	TRBV7-2	TRBJ2-5	TRBD2	TGTGCCAGCAGCCAACACCGAGGGGCTAGCGGAAAAGAGACCCAGTACTTC	CASSQHRGASGKETQYF
NA	TRBV27	TRBJ1-1	NA	TGTGCCAGCAGTTTAAACAGGGCCACTGAAGCTTTCTTT	CASSLNRATEAFF
few	TRBV20-1	TRBJ1-4	NA	TGCAGTGCTGGAGGGCGAGGAAATGAAAAACTGTTTTTT	CSAGGRGNEKLFF
NA	TRBV28	TRBJ2-7	NA	TGTGCCAGCAGTGCAGGGGGAGGGTCCTACGAGCAGTACTTC	CASSAGGGSYEQYF
NA	TRBV5-6	TRBJ2-7	NA	TGTGCCAGCAGCTCGGACAGCCCCTACGAGCAGTACTTC	CASSSDSPYEQYF
few	TRBV7-3	TRBJ2-2	NA	TGTGCCAGCAGCCAGACTAGGGTCAACACCGGGGAGCTGTTTTTT	CASSQTRVNTGELFF
NA	TRBV6-5	TRBJ2-5	NA	TGTGCCAGCGCGCAGGACCAAGAGACCCAGTACTTC	CASAQDQETQYF
few	TRBV20-1	TRBJ1-5	NA	TGCAGTGCTCGGAAGGGGGGCAATATGGGGCATCAGCCCCAGCATTTT	CSARKGGNMGHQPQHF
NA	TRBV3-1	TRBJ2-7	NA	TGTGCCAGCAGCCAAGGATACAGCGGAGAGCAGTACTTC	CASSQGYSGEQYF
NA	TRBV6-2/TRBV6-3	TRBJ2-1	TRBD2	TGTGCCAGCAGTTCGACTAGCGGGAGGGTGTACAATGAGCAGTTCTTC	CASSSTSGRVYNEQFF
NA	TRBV20-1	TRBJ2-2	NA	TGCAGTGCTAGAGGGCAGCTCGGGGAGCTGTTTTTT	CSARGQLGELFF
NA	TRBV29-1	TRBJ2-1	NA	TGCAGCGTCGAACGGCGGGCCACCTACAATGAGCAGTTCTTC	CSVERRATYNEQFF
few	TRBV3-1	TRBJ2-5	NA	TGTGCCAGCAGCCAAGACGCCGGAGAGACCCAGTACTTC	CASSQDAGETQYF
few	TRBV20-1	TRBJ2-4	NA	TGCAGTGCTAGCGAAGGGAAGGGGGTATTACGTGGCATTCAGTACTTC	CSASEGKGVLRGIQYF
few	TRBV25-1	TRBJ2-3	TRBD2	TGTGCCAGCAGTGAATGGGGAGGGACTGCCCCTGATACGCAGTATTTT	CASSEWGGTAPDTQYF
NA	TRBV7-2	TRBJ2-7	NA	TGTGCCAGCAGCTTAGACCCAATGGTTGCCTACGAGCAGTACTTC	CASSLDPMVAYEQYF